This TCR beta chain originates from a study of cytomegalovirus exposure and HLA in healthy donors. Study results and caveats: The authors enumerated 180 or so TCR beta chains as linked to cytomegalovirus. A later analysis linked a missense DCLRE1C variant to TCR beta V- and J-gene trimming. Another analysis was done later, and it associated 17,000 or so TCR beta sequences with HLA alleles at 0.05 false discovery rate.

Trimming took 4 bases from V and 5 from J; bases not matched to a gene: 2. Germline loops: CDR1 MGHRA, CDR2 YSYEKL. There are 15 residues in the CDR3. Remarks on this clone: Its antigen remains unknown.

PCR primers comprised 60 Vbeta and 13 Jbeta primers. Sequencing was performed with immunoSEQ multiplex PCR; in TCRdb, only in-frame clones are kept and a portion is missing. The sample shows approximately 97,000 clones, approximately 81% of them seen only once. The chain joins TRBV4-1 to TRBJ2-3; 14 nucleotides match TRBD2. The origin of this receptor is a woman in her forties in good health and CMV-seropositive. Sequenced sample: PBMCs. Here the CDR3 reads CASSLGLAGVDTQYF. The CDR3, as DNA: TGCGCCAGCAGCCTGGGACTAGCGGGAGTAGATACGCAGTATTTT.